These 22 T cell receptor beta chains were sequenced from one sample in a study of cytotoxic CD8 clonotypes in ibrutinib-treated CLL. The method was immunoSEQ multiplex PCR; TCRdb's version includes in-frame clones alone and lacks a portion of them. This sample has 110,000 to 150,000 clones, with 76% found just once. Source: PBMCs, taken after 24 months of ibrutinib treatment. These receptors all stem from a human donor with chronic lymphocytic leukemia.

This clone was seen just once. The genes are TRBV9 and TRBJ1-2, with D perhaps matching TRBD1 (6 bases). This CDR3 contains 15 residues. Germline loops: CDR1 SGDLS, CDR2 YYNGEE. Trimming took off 3 bases at V and 8 bases at J, with 20 bases between the two ends. CDR3 sequence: CASSESRGRNRGYTF. CDR3 bases: TGTGCCAGCAGCGAGTCCCGGGGGCGCAATCGGGGCTACACCTTC.

CDR3 bases: TGTGCCATCAGTGATGGTGGGGGACTAGCGGGTGGTGAGCAGTTCTTC. Amino acid sequence: CAISDGGGLAGGEQFF. The chain has TRBV10-3 and TRBJ2-1; 12 bases agree with TRBD2. V dropped 3 bases and J dropped 9; count of bases not matched to a gene: 9. The CDR3 consists of 16 residues. CDR1 is ENHRY and CDR2 is SYGVKD in the germline V gene.

In DNA, the CDR3 is TGTGCCAGCAGCACGCAACACGGTCAGCCCCAGCATTTT. Translation: CASSTQHGQPQHF. The chain couples TRBV11-2 to TRBJ1-5; D gene unclear. Trimming pared 5 bases from V and 6 bases from J, leaving 11 bases between. Germline CDR1 and CDR2: SGHAT and FQNNGV. This CDR3 comprises 13 residues.

V gene TRBV7-2 combines with J gene TRBJ2-1, with D unclear. The CDR3 is 12 amino acids. CDR1 and CDR2 (germline): SGHTA, FQGNSA. The V end lost 5 bases, the J end lost 15 bases, and 17 bases lay between the germline ends. The CDR3 region is CASSPGLGFGFF. CDR3 coding DNA: TGTGCCAGCAGCCCCGGGCTCGGGTTCGGGTTCTTC.

Comment on this clone: At one of its ends the junction is not consistent with the germline gene, which may arise from a read error. The J gene is TRBJ2-3, the V gene TRBV6-1, with 7 bases matching TRBD2. The CDR3 is 12 residues long. Germline V gene data show CDR1 as MNHNS and CDR2 as SASEGT. The CDR3 loop reads CASTPRGESPLW. CDR3 nucleotide sequence: TGTGCCAGCACCCCCCGGGGGGAAAGTCCTTTGTGG.

The chain employs TRBV7-2 and TRBJ1-2; tentative D call: TRBD1 (6 bases). Between the trimmed V and J ends, which lost 5 bases and 4 bases, there was a span of 17 bases. CDR1 and CDR2 from the germline V gene are SGHTA and FQGNSA. This CDR3 is built from 15 residues. CDR3 DNA: TGTGCCAGCAGCCCCTGGGAGGGGGGCGGCTATGGCTACACCTTC. This gives the protein CASSPWEGGGYGYTF.

The chain joins TRBV7-3 to TRBJ2-2, with D hard to call. Germline CDR1 is SGHTA and CDR2 is FQGTGA. The CDR3 contains 15 residues. V was shortened by 2 bases and J by 4 bases, with 11 bases between the two germline ends. The CDR3 region has the DNA TGTGCCAGCAGCTTATTCGGCACGTTCACCGGGGAGCTGTTTTTT. It codes for CASSLFGTFTGELFF.

This clone was observed once. The gene calls are TRBV9 and TRBJ2-2, with D possibly being TRBD2 (7 bases). In germline, CDR1 is SGDLS, CDR2 YYNGEE. This CDR3 is built from 15 residues. Trimming left V 4 bases short and J 8 bases short, with 18 bases between. As DNA, the CDR3 is TGTGCCAGCAGCCCCCGGGGGGCTGGGTCGGGGGAGCTGTTTTTT. Protein product: CASSPRGAGSGELFF.

J is TRBJ1-1 and V is TRBV7-2; D unresolved. The V gene lost 8 bases and the J gene lost 6 bases, with 16 bases spanning the gap. CDR1 and CDR2 (germline): SGHTA, FQGNSA. This CDR3 is built from 13 residues. CDR3 sequence reads: CASLAWARAEAFF. CDR3 sequence (DNA): TGTGCCAGCCTAGCGTGGGCGAGGGCTGAAGCTTTCTTT.

The genes are TRBV19 and TRBJ2-5; TRBD2 agrees at 7 bases. Per the germline V gene, CDR1 is LNHDA and CDR2 is SQIVND (reference sequence). V gave up 3 bases and J gave up 0 bases; unmatched junction bases: 1. The CDR3 extends over 14 amino acids. The CDR3 here is CASSMGGYQETQYF. Here the CDR3 DNA reads TGTGCCAGTAGTATGGGGGGGTACCAAGAGACCCAGTACTTC.

This sequence joins TRBV11-2 and TRBJ2-3; 10 nucleotides agree with TRBD2. The length of the CDR3 is 16 residues. Germline-derived CDR1 and CDR2 are SGHAT and FQNNGV. The V segment lost 1 base and the J segment 5 bases; nucleotides outside the gene matches: 6. The CDR3 sequence: CASSLAGASGRDTQYF. For the CDR3, the DNA is TGTGCCAGCAGCTTAGCGGGGGCTAGCGGGAGAGATACGCAGTATTTT.

The rearrangement uses TRBV5-1 and TRBJ2-4; tentatively, D is TRBD1 (6 bases). Trimming removed 4 bases from V and 9 bases from J, with 14 bases in between. CDR3 size: 13 residues. The germline V gene encodes CDR1 SGHRS and CDR2 YFSETQ. The CDR3 DNA sequence: TGCGCCAGCAGCACAGGACAGCTGGGCATTCAGTACTTC. Protein sequence: CASSTGQLGIQYF.

The V and J genes are TRBV5-1 and TRBJ2-3, with 12 nucleotides matching TRBD2. The CDR3 sequence is 16 residues long. Germline loops: CDR1 SGHRS, CDR2 YFSETQ. The V segment lost 4 bases and the J segment 2 bases; nucleotides outside the gene matches: 5. CDR3 DNA sequence: TGCGCCAGCAGCCCTGGGACTAGCGGGTTCACAGATACGCAGTATTTT. Its translation: CASSPGTSGFTDTQYF.

In this sample, this clone turned up once. The chain is built from TRBV28 and TRBJ2-7; 7 nucleotides match TRBD2. The CDR3 runs to 12 residues. Germline V gene data show CDR1 as MDHEN and CDR2 as SYDVKM. V shed 5 bases, J shed 11 bases, and the junction held 9 bases outside the gene matches. The CDR3 nucleotides read TGTGCCAGCAGTACTCAGACTAGCCCCAAGTACTTC. Protein: CASSTQTSPKYF. Full variable domain (rest looked up from reference TRBV28 and TRBJ2-7): DVKVTQSSRYLVKRTGEKVFLECVQDMDHENMFWYRQDPGLGLRLIYFSYDVKMKEKGDIPEGYSVSREKKERFSLILESASTNQTSMYLCASSTQTSPKYFGPGTRLTVT.

V usage is TRBV5-1 and J usage is TRBJ2-6; D is ambiguous. CDR1 and CDR2 (germline): SGHRS, YFSETQ. V lost 4 bases and J lost 1, with 9 bases in between. The CDR3 spans 15 residues. Here the CDR3 reads CASSRTTSGANVLTF. CDR3 in DNA: TGCGCCAGCAGCCGCACAACTTCTGGGGCCAACGTCCTGACTTTC.

By proportion, this clone is medium-sized. The chain combines TRBV28 with TRBJ1-5; D remains unclear. Germline loops: CDR1 MDHEN, CDR2 SYDVKM. V was pared by 1 base and J by 11 bases, with 6 bases between. The CDR3 consists of 11 residues. Here the CDR3 DNA reads TGTGCCAGCAGTTTATCGAGGTCCCAGCATTTT. Its protein is CASSLSRSQHF.

This clone has just a few counts. The chain is built from TRBV27 and TRBJ1-4; the D is unclear. V lost 6 bases and J 7 bases, leaving 15 bases between the germline ends. In germline, CDR1 is MNHEY, CDR2 SMNVEV (reference sequence). The CDR3 has 14 amino acids. CDR3 bases: TGTGCCAGCAGCAAAGTAATGGCACCTGAAAAACTGTTTTTT. This sequence encodes CASSKVMAPEKLFF.

This chain joins TRBV11-3 and TRBJ2-3, with a tentative D call TRBD2 (6 bases). Trimming took 5 bases from V and 2 from J, leaving 11 bases between them. The CDR3 is 14 residues long. Germline lookup yields CDR1 SGHNT and CDR2 YENEEA. The CDR3 loop is CASSPRGTTDTQYF. The DNA for the CDR3 is TGTGCCAGCAGCCCTCGGGGGACCACAGATACGCAGTATTTT.

The rearrangement uses TRBV28 and TRBJ1-2; D is possibly TRBD1 (6 bases). Germline lookup yields CDR1 MDHEN and CDR2 SYDVKM. There are 15 residues in the CDR3. V dropped 5 bases and J dropped 0 bases, with 13 bases sitting between them. The CDR3 bases are TGTGCCAGCAGTCGAGGACAGATCTCTAACTATGGCTACACCTTC. It is translated as CASSRGQISNYGYTF.

This sequence joins TRBV5-4 and TRBJ2-7; 10 bases fit TRBD1. CDR1 SGHNT and CDR2 YYREEE come from the germline V gene (reference sequence). The CDR3 is 17 amino acids. J lost 7 bases, V lost 0 bases, and 13 bases had no gene match. This CDR3 reads CASSLGGDRGPRVEQYF. In DNA form, the CDR3 reads TGTGCCAGCAGCTTGGGGGGGGACAGGGGCCCGAGAGTGGAGCAGTACTTC.

The chain carries TRBV5-5 and TRBJ2-1; 7 bases line up with TRBD1. The germline V gene encodes CDR1 SGHKS and CDR2 YYEKEE (reference sequence). This CDR3 region has 15 residues. Trimming cost V 2 bases and J 9 bases; bases outside gene matches: 11. CDR3 DNA: TGTGCCAGCAGCTTTGGCCCAGGGGGTCCGGGTGAGCAGTTCTTC. Its protein product is CASSFGPGGPGEQFF.

The gene calls are TRBV5-1 and TRBJ1-2, with TRBD1 matching over 7 bases. After removal of 4 bases from V and 5 bases from J, the junction contained 5 bases not matched to a gene. This CDR3 is built from 13 residues. CDR1 SGHRS and CDR2 YFSETQ come from the germline V gene. CDR3 amino acids: CASSTGTAYGYTF. CDR3 sequence (DNA): TGCGCCAGCAGCACCGGGACAGCTTATGGCTACACCTTC.